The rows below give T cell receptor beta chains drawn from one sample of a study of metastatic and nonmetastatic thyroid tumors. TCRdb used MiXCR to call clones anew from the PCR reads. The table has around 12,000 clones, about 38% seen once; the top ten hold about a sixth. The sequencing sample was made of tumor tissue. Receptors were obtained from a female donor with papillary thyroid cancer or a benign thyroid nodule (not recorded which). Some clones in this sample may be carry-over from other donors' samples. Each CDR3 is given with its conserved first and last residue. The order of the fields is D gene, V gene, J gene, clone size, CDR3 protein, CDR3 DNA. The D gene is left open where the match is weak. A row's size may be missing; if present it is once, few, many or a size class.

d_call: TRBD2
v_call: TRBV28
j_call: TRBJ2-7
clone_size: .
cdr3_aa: CASSPGTSGYEQYF
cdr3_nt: TGTGCCAGCAGTCCCGGGACTAGCGGCTACGAGCAGTACTTC

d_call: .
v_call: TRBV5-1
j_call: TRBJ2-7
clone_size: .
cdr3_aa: CASSWQGTLSYEQYF
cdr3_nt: TGCGCCAGCAGCTGGCAGGGGACTCTCTCCTACGAGCAGTACTTC

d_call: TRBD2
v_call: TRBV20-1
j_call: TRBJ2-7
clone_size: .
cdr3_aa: CSAQTVAGAYEQYF
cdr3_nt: TGCAGTGCCCAGACGGTAGCGGGGGCCTACGAGCAGTACTTC

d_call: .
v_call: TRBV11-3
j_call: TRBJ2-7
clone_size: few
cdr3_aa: CASSSRDSPFVYEQYF
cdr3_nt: TGTGCCAGCAGCTCCAGGGACTCTCCTTTTGTCTACGAGCAGTACTTC

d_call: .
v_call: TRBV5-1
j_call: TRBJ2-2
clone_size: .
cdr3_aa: CASSFTRGPTGELFF
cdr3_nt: TGCGCCAGCAGCTTTACTAGGGGACCCACCGGGGAGCTGTTTTTT

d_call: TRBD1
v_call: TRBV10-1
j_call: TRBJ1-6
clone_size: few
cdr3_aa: CASNSGQGLRYNSPLHF
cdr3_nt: TGCGCCAGCAACTCGGGACAGGGCTTAAGATATAATTCACCCCTCCACTTT

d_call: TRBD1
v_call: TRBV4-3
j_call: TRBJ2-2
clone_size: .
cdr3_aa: CASSRWTQGAAGELFF
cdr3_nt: TGCGCCAGCAGCCGTTGGACGCAGGGGGCGGCCGGGGAGCTGTTTTTT

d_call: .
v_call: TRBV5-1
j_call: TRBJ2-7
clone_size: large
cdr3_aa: CASSLGGASYEQYF
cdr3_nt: TGCGCCAGCAGCTTGGGAGGGGCTTCCTACGAGCAGTACTTC

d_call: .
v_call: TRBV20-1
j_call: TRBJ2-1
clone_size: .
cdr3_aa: CSARSQGRNEQFF
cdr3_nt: TGCAGTGCTAGGTCACAGGGGAGGAATGAGCAGTTCTTC

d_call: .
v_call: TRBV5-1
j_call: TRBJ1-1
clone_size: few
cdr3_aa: CASSLGHRMNTEAFF
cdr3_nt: TGCGCCAGCAGCTTGGGACACCGAATGAACACTGAAGCTTTCTTT

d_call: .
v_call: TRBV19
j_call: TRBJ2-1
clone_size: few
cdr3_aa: CASSRSGAVNEQFF
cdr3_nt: TGTGCCAGTAGTAGGTCGGGAGCGGTCAATGAGCAGTTCTTC

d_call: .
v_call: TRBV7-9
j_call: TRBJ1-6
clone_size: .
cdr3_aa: CASSATGGSPLHF
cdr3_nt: TGTGCCAGCAGCGCAACCGGGGGTTCACCCCTCCACTTT

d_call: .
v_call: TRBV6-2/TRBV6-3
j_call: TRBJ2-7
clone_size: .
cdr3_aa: CASSYENEQYF
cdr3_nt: TGTGCCAGCAGTTATGAAAACGAGCAGTACTTC

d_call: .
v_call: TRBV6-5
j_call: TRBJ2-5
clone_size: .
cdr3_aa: CASSLVEETQYF
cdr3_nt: TGTGCCAGCAGTTTGGTGGAAGAGACCCAGTACTTC

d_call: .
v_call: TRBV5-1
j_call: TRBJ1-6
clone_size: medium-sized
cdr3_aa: CASSLGQYHNSPLHF
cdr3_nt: TGCGCCAGCAGCTTGGGACAGTACCATAATTCACCCCTCCACTTT

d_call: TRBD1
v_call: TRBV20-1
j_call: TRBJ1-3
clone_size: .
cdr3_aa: CSAAGGGGRNTIYF
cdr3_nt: TGCAGTGCCGCAGGGGGCGGGGGTAGAAACACCATATATTTT

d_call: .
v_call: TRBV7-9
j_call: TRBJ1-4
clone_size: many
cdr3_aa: CASSFSSGQSEKLFF
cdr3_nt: TGTGCCAGCAGCTTTTCATCAGGACAGTCTGAAAAACTGTTTTTT

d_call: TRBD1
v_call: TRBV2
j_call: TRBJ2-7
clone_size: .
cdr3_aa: CASRLGQGGREQYF
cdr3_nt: TGTGCCAGCAGGTTAGGACAGGGAGGTCGCGAGCAGTACTTC

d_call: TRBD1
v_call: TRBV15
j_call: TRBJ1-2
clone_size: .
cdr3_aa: CATSRPTGTGYGYTF
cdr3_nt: TGTGCCACCAGCAGGCCAACCGGGACAGGTTATGGCTACACCTTC

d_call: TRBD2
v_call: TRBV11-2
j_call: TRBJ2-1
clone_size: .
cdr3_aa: CASSPRGRGLANEQFF
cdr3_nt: TGTGCCAGCAGCCCCAGAGGTCGGGGACTAGCGAATGAGCAGTTCTTC

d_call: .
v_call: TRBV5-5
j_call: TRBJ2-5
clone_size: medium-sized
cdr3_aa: CASSLAGGLETQYF
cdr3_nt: TGTGCCAGCAGCTTGGCCGGGGGACTGGAGACCCAGTACTTC

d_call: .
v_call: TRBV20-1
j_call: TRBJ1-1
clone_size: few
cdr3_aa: CSARPRQIHPGDTEAFF
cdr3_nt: TGCAGTGCTAGACCTAGACAGATCCACCCTGGGGACACTGAAGCTTTCTTT